Listed below are T cell receptor beta chains from one sample, sequenced in a study of blood T cell repertoires in COVID-19. The assay was immunoSEQ multiplex PCR, and TCRdb's table has in-frame clones only and misses some. This sample carries a few hundred thousand clones, 70% to 90% of them seen once, and the ten largest clones take 6% to 9%. Sequencing used peripheral blood. These receptors were taken from a human donor in a cohort sampled during active COVID-19. The CDR3 runs from the conserved cysteine through the conserved F or W. A D gene is named only where the DNA matches it firmly. The size field is filled for only some rows; it gives once, few, many or a size class.

d_call: TRBD1; clone_size: .; v_call: TRBV5-6; j_call: TRBJ1-2; cdr3_nt: TGTGCCAGCAGCACAGGGACAGGCGGCTATGGCTACACCTTC; cdr3_aa: CASSTGTGGYGYTF
d_call: .; clone_size: .; v_call: TRBV7-3; j_call: TRBJ2-2; cdr3_nt: TGTGCCAGCAGCCCCAGCGATGGTGGGGAGCTGTTTTTT; cdr3_aa: CASSPSDGGELFF
d_call: .; clone_size: few; v_call: TRBV12-3/TRBV12-4; j_call: TRBJ2-7; cdr3_nt: TGTGCCAGCAACGCGGGTTCCTACGAGCAGTACTTC; cdr3_aa: CASNAGSYEQYF
d_call: .; clone_size: .; v_call: TRBV9; j_call: TRBJ1-3; cdr3_nt: TGTGCCAGCAGCGTAGCAGGGACTGGAAACACCATATATTTT; cdr3_aa: CASSVAGTGNTIYF
d_call: .; clone_size: .; v_call: TRBV19; j_call: TRBJ1-3; cdr3_nt: TGTGCCAGTAGTATATCCGGGAGAAGCTCTGGAAACACCATATATTTT; cdr3_aa: CASSISGRSSGNTIYF
d_call: .; clone_size: .; v_call: TRBV11-3; j_call: TRBJ2-5; cdr3_nt: TGTGCCAGCAGCCCGGACAGACAAGAGACCCAGTACTTC; cdr3_aa: CASSPDRQETQYF
d_call: TRBD2; clone_size: .; v_call: TRBV7-9; j_call: TRBJ2-1; cdr3_nt: TGTGCCAGCAGCACCCGACTAGCGGGGGGCAACAATGAGCAGTTCTTC; cdr3_aa: CASSTRLAGGNNEQFF
d_call: TRBD1; clone_size: .; v_call: TRBV9; j_call: TRBJ1-3; cdr3_nt: TGTGCCAGCAGCCTGGGACAGGGGGATATATCCGCCATATATTTT; cdr3_aa: CASSLGQGDISAIYF
d_call: TRBD1; clone_size: .; v_call: TRBV10-3; j_call: TRBJ1-5; cdr3_nt: TGTGCCATCAACGACAGGGACAATCAGCCCCAGCATTTT; cdr3_aa: CAINDRDNQPQHF
d_call: .; clone_size: .; v_call: TRBV7-9; j_call: TRBJ1-2; cdr3_nt: TGTGCCAGCAGCCCACGGGGACAAATAAGTACCTTC; cdr3_aa: CASSPRGQISTF
d_call: .; clone_size: once; v_call: TRBV9; j_call: TRBJ2-4; cdr3_nt: TGTGCCAGCAGCCCCCGAACAGGGCTAGCCAAAAACATTCAGTACTTC; cdr3_aa: CASSPRTGLAKNIQYF
d_call: .; clone_size: .; v_call: TRBV6-6; j_call: TRBJ1-2; cdr3_nt: TGTGCCAGCAGTTCGACTTGGTCGGAGAATGGCTACACCTTC; cdr3_aa: CASSSTWSENGYTF
d_call: .; clone_size: .; v_call: TRBV7-9; j_call: TRBJ2-5; cdr3_nt: TGTGCCAGCAGCGCCCGGACGGAGGAGGACCAGTACTTC; cdr3_aa: CASSARTEEDQYF
d_call: TRBD2; clone_size: .; v_call: TRBV7-2; j_call: TRBJ2-2; cdr3_nt: TGTGCCAGCAGCTTACTGGCGGGGGACACCGGGGAGCTGTTTTTT; cdr3_aa: CASSLLAGDTGELFF
d_call: .; clone_size: .; v_call: TRBV5-1; j_call: TRBJ2-1; cdr3_nt: TGCGCCAGCAGGCGACAGTACAATGAGCAGTTCTTC; cdr3_aa: CASRRQYNEQFF
d_call: .; clone_size: .; v_call: TRBV24-1; j_call: TRBJ2-6; cdr3_nt: TGTGCCACCGGGACCGGGAGCTCTGGGGCCAACGTCCTGACTTTC; cdr3_aa: CATGTGSSGANVLTF
d_call: TRBD2; clone_size: .; v_call: TRBV18; j_call: TRBJ2-1; cdr3_nt: TGTGCCAGCTCACCACCGTCCCGGACTAGCAATGAGCAGTTCTTC; cdr3_aa: CASSPPSRTSNEQFF
d_call: TRBD1; clone_size: .; v_call: TRBV15; j_call: TRBJ2-7; cdr3_nt: TGTGCCACCAATAAACGAGGACAGGGGTCTAACTACGAGCAGTACTTC; cdr3_aa: CATNKRGQGSNYEQYF
d_call: TRBD2; clone_size: .; v_call: TRBV12-5; j_call: TRBJ2-3; cdr3_nt: TGTGCTAGTGGTGCTACTAGCGGCCGCACAGATACGCAGTATTTT; cdr3_aa: CASGATSGRTDTQYF
d_call: .; clone_size: .; v_call: TRBV7-2; j_call: TRBJ1-1; cdr3_nt: TGTGCCAGCAGCTTAGAACAGAACACTGAAGCTTTCTTT; cdr3_aa: CASSLEQNTEAFF
d_call: .; clone_size: .; v_call: TRBV4-2; j_call: TRBJ2-2; cdr3_nt: TGTGCCAGCAGCCAAGAGAACGGGGGGAACACCGGGGAGCTGTTTTTT; cdr3_aa: CASSQENGGNTGELFF
d_call: .; clone_size: .; v_call: TRBV14; j_call: TRBJ2-1; cdr3_nt: TGTGCCAGCAGCCCCTTACAGAAAAGCTCCTACAATGAGCAGTTCTTC; cdr3_aa: CASSPLQKSSYNEQFF
d_call: .; clone_size: once; v_call: TRBV5-1; j_call: TRBJ2-3; cdr3_nt: TGCGCCAGCAGCCCTCGGGGCGGGGGCCGGGGAGATACGCAGTATTTT; cdr3_aa: CASSPRGGGRGDTQYF
d_call: TRBD1; clone_size: .; v_call: TRBV5-1; j_call: TRBJ2-2; cdr3_nt: TGCGCCAGCAGCTTGGTTCCTGGGACAGACTACACCGGGGAGCTGTTTTTT; cdr3_aa: CASSLVPGTDYTGELFF
d_call: .; clone_size: .; v_call: TRBV7-2; j_call: TRBJ1-2; cdr3_nt: TGTGCCAGCAGCTTAGTACAGGATTCTAACTATGGCTACACCTTC; cdr3_aa: CASSLVQDSNYGYTF
d_call: .; clone_size: .; v_call: TRBV12-5; j_call: TRBJ2-3; cdr3_nt: TGTGCTAGTGGTTCTGGGGTGGTGGGGGGAACAGATACGCAGTATTTT; cdr3_aa: CASGSGVVGGTDTQYF
d_call: TRBD2; clone_size: .; v_call: TRBV5-1; j_call: TRBJ2-1; cdr3_nt: TGCGCCAGCAGCTTTCGGACTAGCGGGGGCTACAATGAGCAGTTCTTC; cdr3_aa: CASSFRTSGGYNEQFF
d_call: .; clone_size: few; v_call: TRBV6-5; j_call: TRBJ1-1; cdr3_nt: TGTGCCAGCAGTTCCCATGTGGGACACCTGAACACTGAAGCTTTCTTT; cdr3_aa: CASSSHVGHLNTEAFF
d_call: TRBD1; clone_size: .; v_call: TRBV5-6; j_call: TRBJ1-5; cdr3_nt: TGTGCCAGCAGCAAGACAGGGTCTGCCAATCAGCCCCAGCATTTT; cdr3_aa: CASSKTGSANQPQHF
d_call: TRBD1; clone_size: .; v_call: TRBV12-3/TRBV12-4; j_call: TRBJ2-7; cdr3_nt: TGTGCCAGCAGCGACAGGGGCTTCAACGAGCAGTACTTC; cdr3_aa: CASSDRGFNEQYF
d_call: .; clone_size: .; v_call: TRBV5-1; j_call: TRBJ1-3; cdr3_nt: TGCGCCAGCGCACAGGGCCCTGGAAACACCATATATTTT; cdr3_aa: CASAQGPGNTIYF
d_call: .; clone_size: .; v_call: TRBV6-4; j_call: TRBJ2-3; cdr3_nt: TGTGCCAGCGGCGGGACCCACACAGATACGCAGTATTTT; cdr3_aa: CASGGTHTDTQYF
d_call: TRBD1; clone_size: .; v_call: TRBV6-1; j_call: TRBJ1-2; cdr3_nt: TGTGCCAGCAGTGAAGCCGGGACAGCTTATGGCTACACCTTC; cdr3_aa: CASSEAGTAYGYTF
d_call: TRBD2; clone_size: .; v_call: TRBV11-3; j_call: TRBJ2-1; cdr3_nt: TGTGCCAGCAGCTTAGCCGCTAGCGGGACGTACAATGAGCAGTTCTTC; cdr3_aa: CASSLAASGTYNEQFF
d_call: TRBD1; clone_size: .; v_call: TRBV6-5; j_call: TRBJ1-1; cdr3_nt: TGTGCCAGCAGTTACGGTCAGACAGGGCCGAACACTGAAGCTTTCTTT; cdr3_aa: CASSYGQTGPNTEAFF
d_call: .; clone_size: .; v_call: TRBV10-3; j_call: TRBJ1-2; cdr3_nt: TGTGCCATCAGTGAGTCGGGGGGGCCCCTCTATGGCTACACCTTC; cdr3_aa: CAISESGGPLYGYTF
d_call: .; clone_size: .; v_call: TRBV3-1/TRBV3-2; j_call: TRBJ2-7; cdr3_nt: TGTGCCAGCAGCCAAGCGGTTAGCAGCTCCTACGAGCAGTACTTC; cdr3_aa: CASSQAVSSSYEQYF
d_call: .; clone_size: .; v_call: TRBV24-1; j_call: TRBJ1-2; cdr3_nt: TGTGCCACCAGTGATTTCGCAGCGTCCTATGGCTACACCTTC; cdr3_aa: CATSDFAASYGYTF
d_call: TRBD1; clone_size: .; v_call: TRBV7-9; j_call: TRBJ1-5; cdr3_nt: TGTGCCAGCGGGGGGACAGGCGATCAGCCCCAGCATTTT; cdr3_aa: CASGGTGDQPQHF
d_call: .; clone_size: .; v_call: TRBV6-2/TRBV6-3; j_call: TRBJ1-2; cdr3_nt: TGTGCCAGCAGTTACGAGGGTGGCTACACCTTC; cdr3_aa: CASSYEGGYTF
d_call: TRBD2; clone_size: .; v_call: TRBV5-1; j_call: TRBJ2-1; cdr3_nt: TGCGCCAGCAGCTTGGAGCTAGCGGGTCTCAACAATGAGCAGTTCTTC; cdr3_aa: CASSLELAGLNNEQFF
d_call: TRBD1; clone_size: .; v_call: TRBV30; j_call: TRBJ1-1; cdr3_nt: TGTGCCTGGAAGACAGGGCCGAGCACTGAAGCTTTCTTT; cdr3_aa: CAWKTGPSTEAFF
d_call: TRBD2; clone_size: .; v_call: TRBV11-2; j_call: TRBJ2-7; cdr3_nt: TGTGCCAGCAGCCTAGACCTAGCGGGGGGGATCTACGAGCAGTACTTC; cdr3_aa: CASSLDLAGGIYEQYF
d_call: TRBD1; clone_size: .; v_call: TRBV5-6; j_call: TRBJ2-1; cdr3_nt: TGTGCCAGCAGTCCGGGACAGCGAAGCATAGGCTACAATGAGCAGTTCTTC; cdr3_aa: CASSPGQRSIGYNEQFF
d_call: TRBD1; clone_size: .; v_call: TRBV27; j_call: TRBJ1-6; cdr3_nt: TGTGCCAGCAAGGGACAGGGGACTTCACCCCTCCACTTT; cdr3_aa: CASKGQGTSPLHF
d_call: .; clone_size: once; v_call: TRBV10-3; j_call: TRBJ1-2; cdr3_nt: TGTGCCATCAGTGAGGTTGGGACACTTAATGGCTACACCTTC; cdr3_aa: CAISEVGTLNGYTF
d_call: .; clone_size: .; v_call: TRBV7-9; j_call: TRBJ2-7; cdr3_nt: TGTGCCAGCAGCTTAGAGCGGAGTCCTGGCTACGAGCAGTACTTC; cdr3_aa: CASSLERSPGYEQYF
d_call: TRBD1; clone_size: .; v_call: TRBV5-4; j_call: TRBJ1-6; cdr3_nt: TGTGCCAGCACCTTAGACAGGGGGAATTCACCCCTCCACTTT; cdr3_aa: CASTLDRGNSPLHF
d_call: .; clone_size: once; v_call: TRBV27; j_call: TRBJ1-1; cdr3_nt: TGTGCCAGCAGTTTACTACGGGATGTGGTCACTGAAGCTTTCTTT; cdr3_aa: CASSLLRDVVTEAFF
d_call: .; clone_size: .; v_call: TRBV24-1; j_call: TRBJ2-1; cdr3_nt: TGTGCCACCAGTGATCCCCCGGGACACGGCAATGAGCAGTTCTTC; cdr3_aa: CATSDPPGHGNEQFF
d_call: TRBD1; clone_size: .; v_call: TRBV19; j_call: TRBJ1-2; cdr3_nt: TGTGCCAGTAGTATTTCAGGGGGTGGCTACACCTTC; cdr3_aa: CASSISGGGYTF
d_call: .; clone_size: .; v_call: TRBV7-3; j_call: TRBJ1-1; cdr3_nt: TGTGCCAGCAGGATTGTTTTTTGGGGTCAGGGGACTGAAGCTTTCTTT; cdr3_aa: CASRIVFWGQGTEAFF
d_call: .; clone_size: .; v_call: TRBV5-1; j_call: TRBJ1-4; cdr3_nt: TGCGCCAGCACCGAGGGAGGGTGGCCGGCCAAACTGTTTTTT; cdr3_aa: CASTEGGWPAKLFF
d_call: .; clone_size: .; v_call: TRBV11-2; j_call: TRBJ2-6; cdr3_nt: TGTGCCAGCAGCTTAGGTCCGGGTGCTGGGGCCAACGTCCTGACTTTC; cdr3_aa: CASSLGPGAGANVLTF
d_call: TRBD2; clone_size: .; v_call: TRBV15; j_call: TRBJ2-1; cdr3_nt: TGTGCCACCAGCAAAACGGGGGGGTTTTACAATGAGCAGTTCTTC; cdr3_aa: CATSKTGGFYNEQFF